The entry below gives a single T cell receptor beta chain sequence along with its context. The sample originates from a study of memory CD4+ T cells and cytomegalovirus serostatus. The sort gate was single viable CD3+CD4+CD8-CD45RO+ cells for memory CD4+ T cells. Serostatus was set by detecting CMV pp150, pp28, p38, p52 IgG. CDR1 and CDR2 (germline): MNHNY, SVGAGI (reference sequence). The CDR3 runs to 12 residues. V shed 8 bases and J shed 0 bases, with 6 bases lying between them. Here immunoSEQ multiplex PCR was the method, and the copy in TCRdb shows in-frame clones only, minus some. Among some 27,000 clones listed, about 79% were seen once.

The receptor's source is an adult in good health and CMV-seronegative. The specimen sequenced was memory CD4+ T cells from blood. The chain links TRBV6-6 to TRBJ2-3; D ambiguous. Written as DNA, the CDR3 is TGTGCCAGCCACCCTAGCACAGATACGCAGTATTTT. Its protein product is CASHPSTDTQYF.